The 9 T cell receptor beta chains presented below share a single source sample, sequenced in a study of OX40 agonist ivuxolimab in advanced cancers. Data came from immunoSEQ multiplex PCR; TCRdb stores just in-frame clones and leaves some out. Of around 93,000 clones in the sample, around nine tenths were seen once. The source was CD4+ or CD8+ T cells sorted from blood, collected in a trial of the OX40 agonist ivuxolimab. All receptors come from an adult with an advanced solid tumor such as melanoma, head and neck, liver or kidney cancer.

The genes are TRBV6-1 and TRBJ2-5, with TRBD2 matching over 10 bases. With V trimmed by 4 bases and J by 4 bases, 6 bases remained unmatched. In germline, CDR1 is MNHNS, CDR2 SASEGT. This CDR3 has 15 residues. In DNA, the CDR3 is TGTGCCAGCAGTGGTCCTAGCGGGAGTTTAGAGACCCAGTACTTC. Translation: CASSGPSGSLETQYF.

This clone was detected many times. The genes are TRBV19 and TRBJ1-1; the match to TRBD1 covers 7 bases. Germline V CDR1 and CDR2: LNHDA, SQIVND (reference sequence). Unmatched junction bases numbered 10, after V lost 3 bases and J lost 3 bases. The CDR3 runs 16 residues. In DNA, the CDR3 is TGTGCCAGTAGTATCCCTAGCGACAGGGCCTACACTGAAGCTTTCTTT. Protein sequence: CASSIPSDRAYTEAFF. The full variable domain, completed using reference TRBV19 and TRBJ1-1, is DGGITQSPKYLFRKEGQNVTLSCEQNLNHDAMYWYRQDPGQGLRLIYYSQIVNDFQKGDIAEGYSVSREKKESFPLTVTSAQKNPTAFYLCASSIPSDRAYTEAFFGQGTRLTVV.

The chain has TRBV15 and TRBJ2-1, with 11 bases identical to TRBD2. V trimming: 3 bases; J trimming: 0 bases; junction bases outside the gene matches: 4. Germline CDR1 reads LNHNV; CDR2 reads YYDKDF (reference sequence). There are 17 residues in the CDR3. The CDR3: CATSSRLAGGSYNEQFF. DNA for the CDR3: TGTGCCACCAGCAGTAGGCTAGCGGGAGGCTCCTACAATGAGCAGTTCTTC.

The V gene is TRBV21-1, the J gene TRBJ2-7; TRBD2 was called by the table and not checked on the DNA. TRBV21-1 is a recognized pseudogene. The CDR3 consists of 19 residues. As DNA, the CDR3 is TGTGCCAGCAGCAAAGAGGGAAAATCTCTGGGCGGGAGGTCGGGTGAGCAGTACTTC. This codes for CASSKEGKSLGGRSGEQYF.

This sequence joins TRBV11-2 and TRBJ2-5; 11 nucleotides match TRBD1. The CDR3 runs 16 residues. Germline V lookup: CDR1 SGHAT, CDR2 FQNNGV. Germline trimming cut 5 bases from V and 5 bases from J; bases unmatched to any gene: 10. The CDR3 DNA reads as TGTGCCAGCAGCCCGGACAGGGGGCGCCCCGGGGAGACCCAGTACTTC. Translating gives CASSPDRGRPGETQYF.

The chain links TRBV18 to TRBJ1-4; 7 nucleotides line up with TRBD1. With V trimmed by 3 bases and J by 5 bases, 6 bases remained unmatched. The germline V gene has CDR1 KGHSH and CDR2 LQKENI. The CDR3 has 15 amino acids. The DNA of the CDR3 is TGTGCCAGCTCACCGACCGGGACAGTGAATGAAAAACTGTTTTTT. As protein: CASSPTGTVNEKLFF.

As for this clone: The same CDR3 also results from other DNA sequences found in this sample. This chain joins TRBV5-1 and TRBJ1-2; 8 nucleotides agree with TRBD1. The CDR3 runs to 14 residues. Trimming took 2 bases from V and 6 from J; bases not matched to a gene: 6. Germline loops: CDR1 SGHRS, CDR2 YFSETQ. CDR3 amino acids: CASSLDRGRDGYTF. CDR3 bases: TGCGCCAGCAGCTTAGACAGGGGCAGGGATGGCTACACCTTC.

This clone was seen a few times. This chain uses TRBV19 with TRBJ1-4; D may be TRBD1 (5 bases). V was cut by 1 base and J by 9 bases, with 6 bases left in between. The CDR3 is made up of 12 amino acids. CDR1 is LNHDA and CDR2 is SQIVND in the germline V gene (reference sequence). The CDR3 here is CASSIGGKKLFF. The CDR3 DNA reads TGTGCCAGTAGTATAGGGGGCAAAAAACTGTTTTTT.

The chain links TRBV5-1 to TRBJ2-5; D ambiguous. CDR3 length: 13 residues. Germline CDR1 SGHRS, CDR2 YFSETQ. Trimming left V 6 bases short and J 5 bases short, with 14 bases between. The CDR3 loop is CASTLEAGETQYF. DNA of the CDR3: TGCGCCAGCACCCTCGAAGCTGGGGAGACCCAGTACTTC.